This T cell receptor beta chain was sequenced for a study of T-cell reconstitution after alpha-beta-depleted transplantation in children. Preparing the TCRbeta library involved the use of unique molecular identifiers. TCRdb re-derived calls from the PCR reads in MiXCR, one entry per CDR3 protein. The table shows 65,000 to 85,000 distinct CDR3 sequences, with approximately 11% occurring only once. This clonotype was detected only a few times. The CDR3 is 15 amino acids. V dropped 8 bases and J dropped 2; count of bases not matched to a gene: 9. The germline CDR1 and CDR2 sequences are MNHEY and SVGEGT.

The specimen comprised PBMCs, sampled before TCRalphabeta/CD19-depleted stem cell transplant. The sequence was obtained from a boy between 5 and 17 years old with acute myeloid leukemia, due to receive a stem cell transplant. The chain is built from TRBV6-2 or TRBV6-3 and TRBJ1-2; 9 nucleotides line up with TRBD1. The CDR3 spells CASRPPGQGNYGYTF. CDR3 nucleotides: TGTGCCAGCCGCCCCCCGGGACAGGGAAACTATGGCTACACCTTC.